This T cell receptor beta chain was obtained from a study of cytomegalovirus exposure and HLA in healthy donors. Germline CDR1 and CDR2: SGHNT and YYREEE (reference sequence). CDR3 length: 15 amino acids. With V trimmed by 1 base and J by 0 bases, 1 base remained unmatched. Turning to this clone: The target antigen is unknown.

PCR employed 60 Vbeta and 13 Jbeta primers. Assay: immunoSEQ multiplex PCR; the TCRdb copy retains only in-frame clones and omits some. In the table there are 150,000 to 250,000 clones, 75% to 90% of which are singletons. Study-level points and caveats: Previous analysis showed most TCR beta V segments were productive about 87% or about 30% of the time.

The rearrangement uses TRBV5-4 and TRBJ2-7; TRBD2 agrees at 10 bases. This receptor was obtained from a woman between 50 and 59 years old in good health and CMV-seropositive. Sequences were obtained from PBMCs. The CDR3 here is CASSLPSGSSYEQYF. In nucleotides, the CDR3 is TGTGCCAGCAGCTTGCCTAGCGGGAGCTCCTACGAGCAGTACTTC.